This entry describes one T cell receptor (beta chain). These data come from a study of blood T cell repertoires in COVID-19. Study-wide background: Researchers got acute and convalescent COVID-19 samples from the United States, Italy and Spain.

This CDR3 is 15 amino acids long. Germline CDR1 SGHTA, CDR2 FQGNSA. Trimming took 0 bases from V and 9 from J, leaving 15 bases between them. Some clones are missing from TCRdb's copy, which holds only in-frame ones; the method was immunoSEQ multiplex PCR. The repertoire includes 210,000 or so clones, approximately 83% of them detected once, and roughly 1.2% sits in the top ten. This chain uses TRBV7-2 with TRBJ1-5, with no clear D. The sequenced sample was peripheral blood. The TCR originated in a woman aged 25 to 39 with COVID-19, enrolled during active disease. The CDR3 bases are TGTGCCAGCAGCTTAGCCCCGGAGTCTGTTCGGCCCCAGCATTTT. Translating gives CASSLAPESVRPQHF.